The next 9 T cell receptor beta chains were all read from a single sample in a study of T-cell reconstitution after alpha-beta-depleted transplantation in children. As it was prepared, the TCRbeta library received unique molecular identifiers. One entry per CDR3 protein, called by TCRdb with MiXCR from the PCR reads. The table records about 600,000 distinct CDR3 sequences, roughly 13% of them present only once. The sequencing here drew on PBMCs, mostly from graft donor cells, taken 360 days after TCRalphabeta/CD19-depleted stem cell transplant. All receptors derive from a male patient aged 10 to 17 who had a stem cell transplant for acute myeloid leukemia, so the T cells may come from the graft donor.

The rearrangement links TRBV20-1 to TRBJ2-3; D is unresolved. V lost 5 bases, J lost 1 base, and 7 bases lay in between. CDR3 length: 12 amino acids. Germline V gene lookup returns CDR1 DFQATT and CDR2 SNEGSKA (reference sequence). The CDR3 is CSAEVRTDTQYF. The CDR3 bases are TGCAGTGCTGAGGTGCGCACAGATACGCAGTATTTT.

A few counts support this clonotype. V and J are TRBV18 and TRBJ2-5; tentatively, D is TRBD1 (5 bases). Germline assignment: CDR1 KGHSH and CDR2 LQKENI. The CDR3 loop spans 16 amino acids. V lost 1 base, J lost 1 base, and 13 bases lay in between. Here the CDR3 DNA reads TGTGCCAGCTCACCACTTAAGACCAGGGTCCAAGAGACCCAGTACTTC. This codes for CASSPLKTRVQETQYF.

The chain recombines TRBV7-2 with TRBJ2-1; no firm D call. This CDR3 spans 13 amino acids. V was clipped by 5 bases and J by 6 bases, with 11 bases between them. Germline loops: CDR1 SGHTA, CDR2 FQGNSA. The CDR3 is CASSPRAGNEQFF. CDR3 nucleotides: TGTGCCAGCAGCCCCCGGGCCGGCAATGAGCAGTTCTTC.

Ten or more counts support this clonotype. V and J are TRBV29-1 and TRBJ2-7; weak D call: TRBD1 (6 bases). Germline CDR1 SQVTM, CDR2 ANQGSEA. The CDR3 spans 13 residues. V was cut by 4 bases and J by 6 bases, with 16 bases left in between. This chain's CDR3 is CSVGNPQGSEQYF. The CDR3 DNA reads as TGCAGCGTTGGCAATCCCCAGGGGTCCGAGCAGTACTTC.

Only a few counts were recorded for this clonotype. The chain joins TRBV6-4 to TRBJ2-5; D is uncertain. The CDR3 length is 13 residues. In germline, CDR1 is MRHNA, CDR2 SNTAGT. V was pared by 0 bases and J by 11 bases, with 13 bases between. In DNA, the CDR3 is TGTGCCAGCAGTGACTCAGGCGTGGGTCCGCAGTACTTC. Translation: CASSDSGVGPQYF.

This clonotype was picked up a small number of times. The V gene is TRBV3-1, the J gene TRBJ2-1; D possibly matches TRBD1 or TRBD2 (5 bases each). Trimming took 0 bases from V and 1 from J, leaving 28 bases between them. This CDR3 has 22 residues. The germline V gene has CDR1 LGHDT and CDR2 YNNKEL (reference sequence). The CDR3 DNA reads as TGTGCCAGCAGCCAAGAAAGATTTAGGGTAGGGGCCCAGGGAGAATCCTACAATGAGCAGTTCTTC. Its protein product is CASSQERFRVGAQGESYNEQFF.

V and J are TRBV4-2 and TRBJ1-4; D ambiguous. This CDR3 contains 12 residues. The V end was cut by 3 bases, the J end by 4 bases, with 3 bases between. Germline CDR1 LGHNA, CDR2 YNFKEQ. The CDR3 region has the DNA TGTGCCAGCAGCCACTTTAATGAAAAACTGTTTTTT. It specifies CASSHFNEKLFF.

This clonotype was counted a few times. The chain combines TRBV11-2 with TRBJ2-1, with TRBD1 as a possible D gene (5 bases). The V gene lost 1 base and the J gene lost 9 bases, with 10 bases spanning the gap. This CDR3 contains 13 residues. In germline, CDR1 is SGHAT, CDR2 FQNNGV. The DNA of the CDR3 is TGTGCCAGCAGCTTAGCCCCGACAGCTGAGCAGTTCTTC. This sequence encodes CASSLAPTAEQFF.

This clonotype came up a few times. The V and J genes are TRBV10-3 and TRBJ2-7; tentative D call: TRBD2 (5 bases). The CDR3 is 14 amino acids. V dropped 0 bases and J dropped 6 bases, with 12 bases sitting between them. Germline CDR1 reads ENHRY; CDR2 reads SYGVKD. CDR3 bases: TGTGCCATCAGTGAGTCCGGACTGACGGCCGAGCAGTACTTC. Protein: CAISESGLTAEQYF.